The clone carrying this T cell receptor (beta chain) was detected only a few times. The antigen remains undetermined. Expressed TCRB transcripts were sequenced after all isolated RNA was converted to cDNA. The assay was immunoSEQ multiplex PCR, and TCRdb's table has in-frame clones only and misses some. The sample carries approximately 150,000 clones, 13% recorded once. Germline CDR1 SNHLY, CDR2 FYNNEI. This CDR3 spans 12 amino acids. Trimming removed 6 bases from V and 10 bases from J, with 13 bases in between. The sample is drawn from a study of beta chain features in type 1 diabetes. Study background: Patient and healthy donor groups were alike in age, gender and cell yields.

Each sorted population was over 95% pure. Study outcomes and limitations: A moderate, significant TCRB CDR3 shortening appeared in type 1 diabetes across four CD4+ subsets. Patients' naive, central memory and Treg TCRB repertoires seemed closer to one another than those of healthy donors.

This sequence was found in a man younger than 35 with type 1 diabetes. The chain links TRBV2 to TRBJ2-1; D unresolved. Sequenced: central memory CD4+ T cells from blood. Here the CDR3 reads CASSAARYEQFF. The DNA of the CDR3 is TGTGCCAGCAGCGCCGCTAGGTACGAGCAGTTCTTC. The full variable domain, in which reference TRBV2 and TRBJ2-1 provide the parts outside the CDR3, is EPEVTQTPSHQVTQMGQEVILRCVPISNHLYFYWYRQILGQKVEFLVSFYNNEISEKSEIFDDQFSVERPDGSNFTLKIRSTKLEDSAMYFCASSAARYEQFFGPGTRLTVL.